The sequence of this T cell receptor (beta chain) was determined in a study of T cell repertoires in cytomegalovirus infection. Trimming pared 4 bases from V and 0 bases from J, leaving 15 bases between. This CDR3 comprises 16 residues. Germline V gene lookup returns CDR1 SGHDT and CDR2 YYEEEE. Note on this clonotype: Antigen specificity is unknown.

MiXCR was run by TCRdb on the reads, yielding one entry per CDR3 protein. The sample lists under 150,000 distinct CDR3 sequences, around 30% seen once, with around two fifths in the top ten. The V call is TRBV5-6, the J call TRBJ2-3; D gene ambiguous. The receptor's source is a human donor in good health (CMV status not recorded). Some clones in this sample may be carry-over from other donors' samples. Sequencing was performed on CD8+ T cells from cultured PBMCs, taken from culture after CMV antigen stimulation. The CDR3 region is CASSIVKSDSTDTQYF. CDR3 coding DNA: TGTGCCAGCAGCATAGTAAAGTCGGATAGCACAGATACGCAGTATTTT.